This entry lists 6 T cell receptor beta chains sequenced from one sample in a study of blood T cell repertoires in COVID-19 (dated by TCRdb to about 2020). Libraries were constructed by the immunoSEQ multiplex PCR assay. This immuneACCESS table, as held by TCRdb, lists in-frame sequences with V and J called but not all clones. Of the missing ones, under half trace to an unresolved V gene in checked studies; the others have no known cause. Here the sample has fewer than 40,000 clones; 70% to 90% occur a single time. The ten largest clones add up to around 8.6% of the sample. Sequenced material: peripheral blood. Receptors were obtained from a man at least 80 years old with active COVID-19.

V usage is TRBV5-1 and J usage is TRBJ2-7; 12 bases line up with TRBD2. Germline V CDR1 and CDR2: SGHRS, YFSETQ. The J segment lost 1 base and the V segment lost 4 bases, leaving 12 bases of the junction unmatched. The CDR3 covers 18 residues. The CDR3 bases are TGCGCCAGCAGCGCGGCTAGCGGGGGGGCCTCCGGATCCTACGAGCAGTACTTC. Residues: CASSAASGGASGSYEQYF.

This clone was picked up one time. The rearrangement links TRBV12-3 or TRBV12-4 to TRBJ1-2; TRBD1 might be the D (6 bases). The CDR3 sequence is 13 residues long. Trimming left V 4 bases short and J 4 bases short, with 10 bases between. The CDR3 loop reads CASSYRATYGYTF. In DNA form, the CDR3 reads TGTGCCAGCAGTTACAGGGCCACCTATGGCTACACCTTC.

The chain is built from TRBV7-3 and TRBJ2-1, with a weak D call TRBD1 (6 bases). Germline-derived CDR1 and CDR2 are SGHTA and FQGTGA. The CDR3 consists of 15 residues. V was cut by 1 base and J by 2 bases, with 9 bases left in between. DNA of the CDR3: TGTGCCAGCAGCTTAAGTGGGGGCGCCTACAATGAGCAGTTCTTC. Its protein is CASSLSGGAYNEQFF.

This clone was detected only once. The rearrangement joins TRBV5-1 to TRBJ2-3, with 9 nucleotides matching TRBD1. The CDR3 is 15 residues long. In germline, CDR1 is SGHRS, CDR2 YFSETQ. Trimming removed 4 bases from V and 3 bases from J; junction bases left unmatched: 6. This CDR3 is CASSDGTGRTDTQYF. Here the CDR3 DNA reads TGCGCCAGCAGCGACGGGACAGGGAGGACAGATACGCAGTATTTT.

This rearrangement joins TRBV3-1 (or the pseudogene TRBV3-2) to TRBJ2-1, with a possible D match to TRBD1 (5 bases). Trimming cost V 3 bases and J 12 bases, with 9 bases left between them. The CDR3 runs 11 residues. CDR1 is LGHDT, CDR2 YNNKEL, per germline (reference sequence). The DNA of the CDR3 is TGTGCCAGCAGCCAGGGGCAGGGGCAGTTCTTC. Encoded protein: CASSQGQGQFF.

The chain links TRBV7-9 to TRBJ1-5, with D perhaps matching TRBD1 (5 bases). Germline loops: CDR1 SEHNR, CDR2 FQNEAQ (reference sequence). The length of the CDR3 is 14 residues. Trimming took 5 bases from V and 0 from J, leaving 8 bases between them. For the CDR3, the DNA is TGTGCCAGCAGCCAGGACAATAGCAATCAGCCCCAGCATTTT. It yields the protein CASSQDNSNQPQHF. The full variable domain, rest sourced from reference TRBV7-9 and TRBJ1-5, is DTGVSQNPRHKITKRGQNVTFRCDPISEHNRLYWYRQTLGQGPEFLTYFQNEAQLEKSRLLSDRFSAERPKGSFSTLEIQRTEQGDSAMYLCASSQDNSNQPQHFGDGTRLSIL.